Reported below is one T cell receptor (beta chain). Its antigen is as yet unknown. One end of the junction varies from germline; a read error may be responsible. Each donor supplied 8 to 10 milliliters of peripheral blood. Per germline, CDR1 SGHVS and CDR2 FNYEAQ. CDR3 length equals 16 residues. This sample was taken from a study of blood T cells in healthy people across ages. Broader study findings: Expanded clonotype changes were possibly confounded by unknown donor CMV status. Any conclusive comparison of naive versus antigen-experienced cells was prevented by using unsorted PBMCs.

The second PCR ran roughly 7 to 12 cycles with a sample-barcoded 5' primer and J-beta primers. TCRdb redid the calling of the 5' RACE reads with MiXCR, one entry per CDR3 protein. Among about 1.7 million distinct CDR3 sequences listed, 28% were seen once. V is TRBV7-6 and J is TRBJ2-1, with a tentative D call TRBD1 (5 bases). Sequencing input: blood. This sequence was found in a woman aged 25 to 39 in good health. CDR3 coding DNA: TGTGCCGGCAGCTTACAGACAGCGAACTTATACAATGAGCAGTTCTTC. Translation: CAGSLQTANLYNEQFF.